Shown below are 23 T cell receptor beta chains from a single sample sequenced in a study of shared clonotypes between healthy human individuals. The data were produced by immunoSEQ multiplex PCR, yet TCRdb's version contains in-frame clones alone and is incomplete. There are roughly 1.5 million clones in the sample; 95% to 99% occur only once, and 0.4% to 0.45% lies in the top ten. The sample was naive CD4+ T cells sorted from blood. Described subset: CD45RA+ positively selected. The origin of the receptors is a man aged 25-40 years in good health.

The rearrangement joins TRBV4-3 to TRBJ2-7; 7 nucleotides match TRBD1. After removal of 3 bases from V and 0 bases from J, the junction contained 5 bases not matched to a gene. Germline V lookup: CDR1 LGHNA, CDR2 YSLEER. This CDR3 has 15 residues. CDR3 residues: CASSQDRDSSYEQYF. Here the CDR3 DNA reads TGCGCCAGCAGCCAGGACCGGGACAGCTCCTACGAGCAGTACTTC.

The CDR3 here is CASSVEGARGETQYF. The CDR3 nucleotides read TGTGCCAGCAGCGTAGAGGGGGCGCGAGGGGAGACCCAGTACTTC. The chain links TRBV9 to TRBJ2-5; 7 bases match TRBD1. From germline, CDR1 is SGDLS and CDR2 YYNGEE. The CDR3 totals 15 residues. J was trimmed by 5 bases and V by 0 bases; bases with no gene match: 7. Filled out from reference TRBV9 and TRBJ2-5, the complete variable domain reads DSGVTQTPKHLITATGQRVTLRCSPRSGDLSVYWYQQSLDQGLQFLIQYYNGEERAKGNILERFSAQQFPDLHSELNLSSLELGDSALYFCASSVEGARGETQYFGPGTRLLVL.

The genes are TRBV19 and TRBJ2-1; TRBD2 aligns across 7 bases. The trim removed 7 bases at V and 3 bases at J, leaving 6 bases unmatched. The V gene's germline CDR1 is LNHDA and CDR2 SQIVND (reference sequence). The CDR3 has 14 amino acids. The CDR3 spells CASKKAGVYNEQFF. In DNA form, the CDR3 reads TGTGCCAGTAAGAAGGCGGGAGTCTACAATGAGCAGTTCTTC.

This chain connects TRBV29-1 to TRBJ1-3; the D is unclear. The CDR3 loop spans 13 amino acids. The V end lost 5 bases, the J end lost 0 bases, and 8 bases lay between the germline ends. Germline CDR1 is SQVTM and CDR2 is ANQGSEA. CDR3 DNA: TGCAGCGTTCGGGTGGCCTCTGGAAACACCATATATTTT. This codes for CSVRVASGNTIYF.

This chain connects TRBV7-2 to TRBJ1-2; the D is unclear. The CDR3 is 15 residues long. Germline-derived CDR1 and CDR2 are SGHTA and FQGNSA. The V gene lost 5 bases and the J gene lost 4 bases, with 17 bases spanning the gap. Written as DNA, the CDR3 is TGTGCCAGCAGCCGCGGACGGAATGGGAGCTATGGCTACACCTTC. Translation: CASSRGRNGSYGYTF.

The rearrangement joins TRBV6-1 to TRBJ2-5, with D unresolved. The germline CDR1 and CDR2 sequences are MNHNS and SASEGT. This CDR3 comprises 15 residues. V was trimmed by 7 bases and J by 7 bases, leaving 22 bases between them. Written as DNA, the CDR3 is TGTGCCAGCACCGCCGGACGGTCCGAACGTGGGACCCAGTACTTC. Encoded protein: CASTAGRSERGTQYF.

Points on this clone: Different DNA sequences within this sample yield the same CDR3. CDR3 nucleotide sequence: TGCAGCGTTGGTGGGAGGTTTCAAGAGACCCAGTACTTC. Amino acids: CSVGGRFQETQYF. The V call is TRBV29-1, the J call TRBJ2-5, with a tentative D call TRBD2 (6 bases). Per the germline V gene, CDR1 is SQVTM and CDR2 is ANQGSEA. Deletions cut 4 bases from V and 2 bases from J, with 11 bases between. This CDR3 has 13 amino acids.

This clone was seen once. This rearrangement joins TRBV6-5 to TRBJ2-5; 8 nucleotides agree with TRBD1. CDR3 size: 14 residues. After removal of 7 bases from V and 2 bases from J, the junction contained 6 bases not matched to a gene. Germline values: CDR1 MNHEY, CDR2 SVGAGI. CDR3 in amino acids: CASNLRQGQETQYF. The CDR3 DNA reads TGTGCCAGCAACCTACGACAGGGGCAAGAGACCCAGTACTTC.

The V call is TRBV10-3, the J call TRBJ2-2; 9 nucleotides match TRBD2. The CDR3 length is 16 residues. J was trimmed by 1 base and V by 3 bases; bases with no gene match: 3. From germline, CDR1 is ENHRY and CDR2 SYGVKD. CDR3 in DNA: TGTGCCATCAGTGAAGGTAGCGGGAGGAACACCGGGGAGCTGTTTTTT. Translation gives CAISEGSGRNTGELFF.

The rearrangement joins TRBV5-6 to TRBJ2-5; 7 nucleotides line up with TRBD2. The junction had 11 bases not matched to a gene; V was cut back by 4 bases and J by 5 bases. Germline lookup yields CDR1 SGHDT and CDR2 YYEEEE. CDR3 length equals 15 residues. As DNA, the CDR3 is TGTGCCAGCAGCCCTACTAGCGCCGGCGGGGAGACCCAGTACTTC. As protein: CASSPTSAGGETQYF.

This clone was observed once. The chain couples TRBV5-1 to TRBJ2-1; D is perhaps TRBD2 (5 bases). CDR1 and CDR2 from the germline V gene are SGHRS and YFSETQ. This CDR3 is 12 amino acids long. Deletions cut 4 bases from V and 12 bases from J, with 14 bases between. CDR3 coding DNA: TGCGCCAGCAGCCCCCCCGGGGATACGCAGTTCTTC. Its translation is CASSPPGDTQFF.

As concerns this clone: Sequence at one end of the junction differs from germline and may be a read error. The V and J genes are TRBV7-3 and TRBJ2-1; 8 positions match TRBD2. Looked up from germline, CDR1 is SGHTA and CDR2 is FQGTGA. This CDR3 contains 15 residues. CDR3 residues: CASSTGLAGHNEQFF. The CDR3 DNA sequence: TGTGCCAGCAGCACCGGGCTAGCGGGTCACAACGAGCAGTTCTTC. Full variable domain (rest looked up from reference TRBV7-3 and TRBJ2-1): GAGVSQTPSNKVTEKGKYVELRCDPISGHTALYWYRQSLGQGPEFLIYFQGTGAADDSGLPNDRFFAVRPEGSVSTLKIQRTERGDSAVYLCASSTGLAGHNEQFFGPGTRLTVL.

The chain has TRBV14 and TRBJ1-2, with 8 positions matching TRBD1. J gave up 4 bases and V 6 bases, and 4 bases lay outside the gene matches. This CDR3 has 13 amino acids. Germline-derived CDR1 and CDR2 are SGHDN and FVKESK. The CDR3 DNA follows: TGTGCCAGCAGACGACAGGGGAGCTATGGCTACACCTTC. Protein sequence: CASRRQGSYGYTF.

This chain connects TRBV2 to TRBJ2-3, with 10 bases that match TRBD2. This CDR3 is built from 15 residues. V shed 1 base and J 6 bases; nucleotides not matched to a gene: 4. CDR1 is SNHLY and CDR2 is FYNNEI in the germline V gene. The CDR3 DNA reads as TGTGCCAGCAGTGAAGGAGCGGGAGGGCCGGATACGCAGTATTTT. This codes for CASSEGAGGPDTQYF.

The chain combines TRBV27 with TRBJ2-1, with TRBD1 matching over 9 bases. Trimming removed 4 bases from V and 0 bases from J; junction bases left unmatched: 4. CDR3 length equals 16 residues. Looked up from germline, CDR1 is MNHEY and CDR2 is SMNVEV (reference sequence). CDR3 DNA sequence: TGTGCCAGCAGTTACGGGACAGGGATCTCCTACAATGAGCAGTTCTTC. Translated: CASSYGTGISYNEQFF.

About this clone: Other DNA sequences in the sample encode the same CDR3. The V call is TRBV19, the J call TRBJ1-5; D is possibly TRBD1 (5 bases). Germline CDR1 and CDR2: LNHDA and SQIVND (reference sequence). The CDR3 totals 13 residues. With 5 bases removed from V and 6 bases from J, the gap between germline ends came to 11 bases. The chain's CDR3 is CASSPAGGQPQHF. CDR3 nucleotide sequence: TGTGCCAGTAGTCCGGCGGGGGGTCAGCCCCAGCATTTT.

CDR3 amino acids: CSEITDTQYF. The CDR3, as DNA: TGCAGCGAGATCACAGATACGCAGTATTTT. The chain couples TRBV29-1 to TRBJ2-3; D is ambiguous. The V gene's germline CDR1 is SQVTM and CDR2 ANQGSEA. The CDR3 covers 10 residues. The V gene lost 7 bases and the J gene lost 2 bases, with 4 bases spanning the gap.

The genes are TRBV6-1 and TRBJ2-3, with 7 bases identical to TRBD1. Germline V CDR1 and CDR2: MNHNS, SASEGT. CDR3 length: 15 amino acids. V was pared by 1 base and J by 3 bases, with 4 bases of the junction left unmatched. For the CDR3, the DNA is TGTGCCAGCAGTGAAGTGGGACAGTGGACAGATACGCAGTATTTT. Protein sequence: CASSEVGQWTDTQYF.

The chain joins TRBV28 to TRBJ2-5; TRBD2 might be the D (5 bases). There are 14 residues in the CDR3. Germline CDR1 reads MDHEN; CDR2 reads SYDVKM. Trimming took off 4 bases at V and 7 bases at J, with 16 bases between the two ends. The CDR3: CASSYPDSWGTQYF. The CDR3 coding sequence is TGTGCCAGCAGTTACCCGGACTCATGGGGGACCCAGTACTTC. The whole variable domain, remainder taken from reference TRBV28 and TRBJ2-5, is DVKVTQSSRYLVKRTGEKVFLECVQDMDHENMFWYRQDPGLGLRLIYFSYDVKMKEKGDIPEGYSVSREKKERFSLILESASTNQTSMYLCASSYPDSWGTQYFGPGTRLLVL.

This clone was recorded only once. CDR3: CASKSESGRRQETQYF. In DNA, the CDR3 is TGTGCCAGCAAGTCAGAGAGCGGGAGGAGGCAAGAGACCCAGTACTTC. The chain is built from TRBV7-8 and TRBJ2-5; 9 positions match TRBD2. The junction had 11 bases not matched to a gene; V was cut back by 7 bases and J by 2 bases. The germline CDR1 and CDR2 sequences are SGHVS and FQNEAQ. The CDR3 length is 16 residues.

V gene TRBV18 combines with J gene TRBJ2-5; the D call may be TRBD1 or TRBD2 (5 bases each). Germline CDR1 KGHSH, CDR2 LQKENI. This CDR3 comprises 18 residues. Trimming cost V 6 bases and J 5 bases, with 28 bases left between them. The CDR3 coding sequence is TGTGCCAGCTCGCCCTTGGCGGCTAGGGGAGTGGAGGTTGAGACCCAGTACTTC. It translates to CASSPLAARGVEVETQYF. Full variable domain (missing parts from reference TRBV18 and TRBJ2-5): NAGVMQNPRHLVRRRGQEARLRCSPMKGHSHVYWYRQLPEEGLKFMVYLQKENIIDESGMPKERFSAEFPKEGPSILRIQQVVRGDSAAYFCASSPLAARGVEVETQYFGPGTRLLVL.

This clone is a singleton in its sample. V and J are TRBV29-1 and TRBJ2-7; D may be TRBD2 (6 bases). Trimming stripped 4 bases from V and 5 bases from J, with 15 bases between. The CDR3 spans 13 residues. Germline CDR1 SQVTM, CDR2 ANQGSEA. In DNA, the CDR3 is TGCAGCGTTGGTAGGAGGGGTAATGACGAGCAGTACTTC. Its protein product is CSVGRRGNDEQYF.

The chain couples TRBV7-9 to TRBJ1-3, with TRBD1 matching 9 bases. J lost 4 bases, V lost 6 bases, and 10 bases had no gene match. CDR1 and CDR2 from the germline V gene are SEHNR and FQNEAQ (reference sequence). The CDR3 spans 16 residues. As DNA, the CDR3 is TGTGCCAGCAGTTCCGAGGGGACAGGGTACGGAAACACCATATATTTT. Its translation: CASSSEGTGYGNTIYF.